Each of the 6 T cell receptor beta chains below was sequenced from the same sample in a study of CD8 T cells in ankylosing spondylitis. Via MiXCR, TCRdb re-called the 5' RACE reads, giving one row per CDR3 protein. Among approximately 42,000 distinct CDR3 sequences listed, approximately 11% were seen once. Sequenced input: blood, either unsorted or a sorted T cell fraction (not recorded which). These receptor sequences come from a male donor with ankylosing spondylitis or in good health (not recorded which).

The chain combines TRBV24-1 with TRBJ2-2; unclear D gene. Trimming left V 3 bases short and J 6 bases short, with 10 bases between. The CDR3 runs 14 residues. Germline values: CDR1 KGHDR, CDR2 SFDVKD. The CDR3 nucleotides are TGTGCCACCAGTGATATAAGGTTCTCCGGGGAGCTGTTTTTT. Its translation is CATSDIRFSGELFF.

This clonotype has a handful of counts. Germline is not matched at one junction end, which may reflect a read error. The J gene is TRBJ1-2, the V gene TRBV5-1, with TRBD1 matching over 7 bases. Germline V lookup: CDR1 SGHRS, CDR2 YFSETQ. The CDR3 is made up of 16 amino acids. The CDR3 spells CASSLGDSRANYGYTF. The CDR3 DNA reads TGCGCCAGCAGCTTGGGGGACAGCCGAGCTAACTATGGCTATACCTTC.

In this sample, this clonotype turned up many times. The rearrangement uses TRBV5-1 and TRBJ1-1; D unresolved. V lost 3 bases to trimming and J lost 0 bases, with 9 bases between them. The CDR3 extends over 14 amino acids. Germline V gene data show CDR1 as SGHRS and CDR2 as YFSETQ. The CDR3 DNA reads TGCGCCAGCAGCTCGGCGGACCTGAACACTGAAGCTTTCTTT. As protein: CASSSADLNTEAFF. The entire variable domain, with the rest obtained from reference TRBV5-1 and TRBJ1-1, is as follows: KAGVTQTPRYLIKTRGQQVTLSCSPISGHRSVSWYQQTPGQGLQFLFEYFSETQRNKGNFPGRFSGRQFSNSRSEMNVSTLELGDSALYLCASSSADLNTEAFFGQGTRLTVV.

This clonotype was counted many times. The gene calls are TRBV29-1 and TRBJ2-2, with D possibly being TRBD1 (6 bases). V was cut by 3 bases and J by 3 bases, with 11 bases left in between. The CDR3 consists of 14 residues. Germline CDR1 and CDR2: SQVTM and ANQGSEA. The CDR3: CSVDPGAHTGELFF. CDR3 coding DNA: TGCAGCGTTGACCCAGGGGCTCACACCGGGGAGCTGTTTTTT.

J is TRBJ2-7 and V is TRBV2; TRBD1 matches at 7 bases. Losses at the gene ends were 11 bases for V and 1 base for J; bases not matched to a gene: 11. CDR1 and CDR2 from the germline V gene are SNHLY and FYNNEI. The CDR3 consists of 14 residues. The CDR3 is CAREKGTASYEQYF. CDR3 DNA: TGTGCCCGCGAAAAAGGGACAGCTTCCTACGAGCAGTACTTC.

The V and J genes are TRBV27 and TRBJ1-2; 7 bases match TRBD1. The CDR3 totals 15 residues. V trimming: 6 bases; J trimming: 0 bases; junction bases outside the gene matches: 7. Germline V lookup: CDR1 MNHEY, CDR2 SMNVEV (reference sequence). CDR3 in DNA: TGTGCCAGCAGGGACACAGGGGCCACTAACTATGGCTACACCTTC. Translated: CASRDTGATNYGYTF.